This TCR beta chain was captured in a study of tumor and adjacent non-tumor tissue in lung cancer (dated by TCRdb to between 2017 and 2018). At the level of the whole study: Patients with adenocarcinoma (roughly 12), squamous cell carcinoma (2) and small cell lung cancer (1) were included in the cohort. Approximately 31 paired specimens, one tumor and one normal lung sample per patient, were profiled by TCRbeta CDR3 sequencing. The study compared bulk TCRbeta repertoires from lung tumor tissue and matched distant non-tumor lung tissue of some 14 lung cancer patients. In total, sequencing yielded 130,000,000 or so productive TCRbeta reads, which works out to an average of around 4.2 million reads per sample. The roughly 15 enrolled patients, of whom around 10 were men and 5 were women, were aged about 30 to 85 years and were diagnosed with TNM stage I to III disease. Summary of the overall study and its limitations: In normal lung, the top 100 clones accounted for a significantly larger cumulative share of the repertoire than in tumor tissue. Neither the sequencing platform nor unique molecular identifiers are mentioned in the methods. Because peripheral blood was not sequenced, the blood TCRbeta repertoires of the lung cancer patients in the study went unexamined. TCR diversity was significantly higher in younger patients, and higher tumor TCR diversity was associated with shorter overall and disease-free survival. Only approximately 14 patients were included in the cohort, and the need for larger samples and more detailed clinical data was noted by the authors. Tumor tissue showed significantly greater TCR diversity (inverse Simpson) than normal lung tissue (about 400 vs 180, P = 0.0075, Mann-Whitney U test).

At the junction V is shortened by 8 bases and J by 1 base; bases outside the gene matches: 20. Per the germline V gene (reference sequence), MNHNY is the CDR1 and SVGAGI is the CDR2. From the cysteine up to the phenylalanine, the CDR3 has a length of 19 residues. CDR3 DNA only is kept here, 57 bases in frame from base 1. About this clonotype itself: The antigen it binds to is not known. Base quality data are lacking; no much larger clone is found one base away.

Library preparation was by multiplex PCR. Data came from an Illumina HiSeq 2500. TCRbeta libraries were constructed through three rounds of nested PCR with primers (Table S4) according to protocols modified from ARM-PCR. Before sequencing, PCR products of 200-500 bp were cut from the gel and purified using the QIAquick gel extraction kit. The paper's processing steps were these. Trimmomatic was used to clean the reads, FLASH merged the cleaned reads into complete CDR3 sequences, and MiTCR assigned the sequences to V(D)J germline segments. Clonal diversity was computed as the inverse Simpson's index with VDJtools. Productive reads were defined as in-frame sequences without a premature stop codon. TCRdb trimmed the raw reads at Q25, called clones with MiXCR and kept productive beta chains. Rows are unified per CDR3 protein, each entry keeping the most common DNA and genes. TCRdb, rather than the study authors, made the V and J calls. Present in this sample are roughly 150,000 distinct CDR3 sequences, around 65% of which were seen just once. The ten top clones hold 15% to 20% of the sample.

RNA was extracted from bulk unsorted tissue and checked for quality with a NanoDrop ND-1000 and an Agilent 2100. All donors had newly diagnosed lung cancer, had not received prior chemotherapy, and were admitted for thoracic surgery in China between August and November 2014. Patients with previous radiotherapy or chemotherapy, or with another concurrent cancer, were excluded from the study. Pieces of surgical tissue measuring about 1-2.1 cm3 were kept in RNAlater solution and held at -80 degrees C until needed. The sequence joins TRBV6-6 to TRBJ2-4, and 7 bases in between align with TRBD2. The sequenced sample was lung tumor tissue. This clonotype was obtained from a man aged 60 to 69 with small cell lung cancer. Here the CDR3 is given as CASYPSRGGTEFAKNIQYF. The nucleotides are TGTGCCAGCTATCCATCGCGGGGAGGGACGGAATTCGCCAAAAACATTCAGTACTTC.